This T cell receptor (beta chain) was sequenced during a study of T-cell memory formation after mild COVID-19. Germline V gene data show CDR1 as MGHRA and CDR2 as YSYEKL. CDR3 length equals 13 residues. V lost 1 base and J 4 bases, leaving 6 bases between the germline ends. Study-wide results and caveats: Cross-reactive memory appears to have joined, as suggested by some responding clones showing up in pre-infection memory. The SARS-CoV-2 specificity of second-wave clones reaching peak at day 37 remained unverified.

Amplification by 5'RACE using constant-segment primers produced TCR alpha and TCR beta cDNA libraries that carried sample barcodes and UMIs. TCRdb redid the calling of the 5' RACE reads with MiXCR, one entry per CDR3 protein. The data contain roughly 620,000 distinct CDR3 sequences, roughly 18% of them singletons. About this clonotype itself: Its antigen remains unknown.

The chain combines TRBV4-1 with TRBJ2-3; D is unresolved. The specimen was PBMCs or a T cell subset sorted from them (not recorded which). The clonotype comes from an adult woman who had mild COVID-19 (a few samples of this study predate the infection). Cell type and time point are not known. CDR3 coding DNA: TGCGCCAGCAGCCAAGGACTGTCAGATACGCAGTATTTT. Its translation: CASSQGLSDTQYF.